These 20 T cell receptor beta chains share one sample of origin, sequenced in a study of ipilimumab plus nivolumab after autologous stem cell transplantation. Generated by immunoSEQ multiplex PCR, the TCRdb table keeps only in-frame clones and is missing some. The sample yields some 17,000 clones, around four fifths seen once. The sample was PBMCs, taken in a trial of ipilimumab plus nivolumab as post-transplant consolidation. The source of these receptors is a male donor with diffuse large B-cell lymphoma.

This chain connects TRBV5-4 to TRBJ2-3; 7 nucleotides match TRBD2. Germline-derived CDR1 and CDR2 are SGHNT and YYREEE (reference sequence). CDR3 length: 13 residues. The V and J ends lost 6 bases and 4 bases, in that order; junction bases with no gene match: 5. CDR3 DNA: TGTGCCAGCAAGAGCGGGGTGTCAGATACGCAGTATTTT. Encoded protein: CASKSGVSDTQYF.

This clone occurred once. The chain joins TRBV14 to TRBJ2-2; D unresolved. V lost 4 bases, J lost 9 bases, and 15 bases lay in between. Germline values: CDR1 SGHDN, CDR2 FVKESK. This CDR3 has 14 residues. The CDR3 sequence: CASSPPGPARELFF. For the CDR3, the DNA is TGTGCCAGCAGCCCCCCCGGCCCAGCCAGGGAGCTGTTTTTT.

As DNA, the CDR3 is TGTGCCAGCAGCTCATTTCGGGGGACAGGCCCAAAGCAGTACTTC. It codes for CASSSFRGTGPKQYF. This chain connects TRBV7-2 to TRBJ2-7; TRBD1 matches 8 bases. Germline trimming cut 4 bases from V and 8 bases from J; bases unmatched to any gene: 13. Germline loops: CDR1 SGHTA, CDR2 FQGNSA. This CDR3 is 15 amino acids long.

This clone is judged medium-sized (0.01 to 0.1%). The genes are TRBV21-1 and TRBJ2-7; the listed D gene, TRBD1, was not tested against the DNA. TRBV21-1 is recorded as a pseudogene. The CDR3 consists of 22 residues. The CDR3 loop reads CASSNPGTGYLILTGGPPEQYF. The CDR3 DNA reads TGTGCCAGCAGCAACCCCGGGACAGGGTATCTAATTTTGACGGGGGGGCCTCCCGAGCAGTACTTC.

The chain recombines TRBV18 with TRBJ1-3; 7 bases match TRBD1. This CDR3 is built from 16 residues. CDR1 and CDR2 (germline): KGHSH, LQKENI. J gave up 6 bases and V 1 base, and 9 bases lay outside the gene matches. The CDR3 DNA sequence: TGTGCCAGCTCACCACTGGAGGGGGCTCAACCAAACACCATATATTTT. Translating gives CASSPLEGAQPNTIYF.

This chain joins TRBV15 and TRBJ2-3, with 11 positions matching TRBD2. From germline, CDR1 is LNHNV and CDR2 YYDKDF (reference sequence). Trimming at V came to 6 bases and at J to 1 base, leaving 6 bases not matched to a gene. The CDR3 spans 16 residues. The CDR3 DNA reads TGTGCCACCAGGTCCACTAGCGGGGGCCGCACAGATACGCAGTATTTT. Its protein is CATRSTSGGRTDTQYF.

This chain connects TRBV19 to TRBJ1-4; perhaps TRBD1 as D (5 bases). This CDR3 has 16 amino acids. Between the trimmed V and J ends, which lost 5 bases and 5 bases, there was a span of 18 bases. Germline loops: CDR1 LNHDA, CDR2 SQIVND (reference sequence). The CDR3 coding sequence is TGTGCCAGTAGTCTCCGTCCCGGGACGCAGAATGAAAAACTGTTTTTT. Translation: CASSLRPGTQNEKLFF.

On this clone: The sample holds other DNA sequences that translate to the same CDR3. This chain links TRBV15 with TRBJ1-1; the match to TRBD1 covers 7 bases. The V gene's germline CDR1 is LNHNV and CDR2 YYDKDF (reference sequence). The CDR3 runs 15 residues. Trimming took 0 bases from V and 6 from J; bases not matched to a gene: 7. In DNA form, the CDR3 reads TGTGCCACCAGCAGAGATCGAGGGGGCTCTGCTGAAGCTTTCTTT. It translates to CATSRDRGGSAEAFF.

This CDR3 reads CASSLEQYNEQFF. CDR3 in DNA: TGTGCCAGCAGCTTAGAACAGTACAATGAGCAGTTCTTC. This chain joins TRBV7-3 and TRBJ2-1; no reliable D call. Germline CDR1 is SGHTA and CDR2 is FQGTGA. The CDR3 spans 13 residues. The V and J ends lost 2 bases and 4 bases respectively, with 6 bases between them. Supplemented by reference TRBV7-3 and TRBJ2-1, the full variable domain reads GAGVSQTPSNKVTEKGKYVELRCDPISGHTALYWYRQSLGQGPEFLIYFQGTGAADDSGLPNDRFFAVRPEGSVSTLKIQRTERGDSAVYLCASSLEQYNEQFFGPGTRLTVL.

The V call is TRBV27, the J call TRBJ2-1; 12 bases align to TRBD2. The length of the CDR3 is 14 residues. The trim removed 8 bases at V and 4 bases at J, leaving 3 bases unmatched. CDR1 is MNHEY and CDR2 is SMNVEV in the germline V gene (reference sequence). CDR3 DNA sequence: TGTGCCAGCGCCGGGACTAGCGGGTACAATGAGCAGTTCTTC. It translates to CASAGTSGYNEQFF.

This chain joins TRBV5-4 and TRBJ2-1; perhaps TRBD1 as D (5 bases). The CDR3 has 14 amino acids. Deletions cut 0 bases from V and 2 bases from J, with 6 bases between. Germline V lookup: CDR1 SGHNT, CDR2 YYREEE (reference sequence). The DNA of the CDR3 is TGTGCCAGCAGCTTGGCCAGGGCCTACAATGAGCAGTTCTTC. Residues: CASSLARAYNEQFF.

The V call is TRBV11-3, the J call TRBJ2-5; 8 bases match TRBD1. The end of the DNA is better explained by TRBJ2-7, so the J call may be wrong. The CDR3 extends over 16 amino acids. CDR1 SGHNT and CDR2 YENEEA come from the germline V gene. CDR3 in amino acids: CASSPDPGQVAYEQYF. The DNA of the CDR3 is TGTGCCAGCAGCCCGGACCCGGGACAGGTAGCCTACGAGCAGTACTTC.

The CDR3 sequence is CSVEDPARGTEAFF. For the CDR3, the DNA is TGCAGCGTTGAAGATCCAGCCAGGGGCACTGAAGCTTTCTTT. The V gene is TRBV29-1, the J gene TRBJ1-1; perhaps TRBD1 as D (6 bases). This CDR3 is 14 amino acids long. The V end lost 0 bases, the J end lost 4 bases, and 12 bases lay between the germline ends. Germline V gene data show CDR1 as SQVTM and CDR2 as ANQGSEA.

The chain recombines TRBV7-8 with TRBJ2-1; tentatively, D is TRBD1 or TRBD2 (5 bases each). Germline V CDR1 and CDR2: SGHVS, FQNEAQ. The CDR3 length is 16 residues. V lost 5 bases to trimming and J lost 0 bases, with 14 bases between them. This chain's CDR3 is CASSTVEGSSYNEQFF. In DNA form, the CDR3 reads TGTGCCAGCAGCACCGTCGAGGGGAGCTCCTACAATGAGCAGTTCTTC.

The V and J genes are TRBV6-1 and TRBJ1-5, with 7 bases identical to TRBD1. Germline-derived CDR1 and CDR2 are MNHNS and SASEGT. V lost 11 bases, J lost 2 bases, and 9 bases stayed unmatched. The CDR3 extends over 14 amino acids. CDR3 sequence: CAHTARGGNQPQHF. In nucleotides, the CDR3 is TGTGCCCATACCGCCAGGGGGGGCAATCAGCCCCAGCATTTT.

V is TRBV2 and J is TRBJ2-2, with TRBD1 identical over 8 bases. This CDR3 comprises 14 residues. V trimming: 5 bases; J trimming: 3 bases; junction bases outside the gene matches: 2. Germline values: CDR1 SNHLY, CDR2 FYNNEI. The CDR3 loop is CASSIQGDTGELFF. CDR3 sequence (DNA): TGTGCCAGCAGTATACAGGGGGACACCGGGGAGCTGTTTTTT.

For the CDR3, the DNA is TGCGCCAGCGCCGGGGGGGCCAGATCCCCACCAGATACGCAGTATTTT. This codes for CASAGGARSPPDTQYF. The chain combines TRBV5-1 with TRBJ2-3; 8 nucleotides align to TRBD2. Germline-derived CDR1 and CDR2 are SGHRS and YFSETQ. The CDR3 covers 16 residues. Unmatched junction bases numbered 14, after V lost 7 bases and J lost 4 bases.

The chain couples TRBV5-4 to TRBJ2-5; 7 bases align to TRBD1. J was trimmed by 5 bases and V by 3 bases; bases with no gene match: 1. The CDR3 loop spans 12 amino acids. Looked up from germline, CDR1 is SGHNT and CDR2 is YYREEE (reference sequence). The CDR3: CASSSDRETQYF. DNA for the CDR3: TGTGCCAGCAGCTCGGACAGGGAGACCCAGTACTTC.

The gene calls are TRBV6-5 and TRBJ1-1, with D unclear. The CDR3 extends over 11 amino acids. Germline CDR1 and CDR2: MNHEY and SVGAGI. V was cut by 2 bases and J by 11 bases, with 9 bases left in between. The chain's CDR3 is CASSYRGVAFF. The CDR3 coding sequence is TGTGCCAGCAGTTACCGGGGAGTGGCTTTCTTT.

V usage is TRBV5-6 and J usage is TRBJ1-2, with D unclear. This CDR3 region has 15 residues. Trimming shortened V by 0 bases and J by 1 base, and 10 bases separated the two germline ends. Germline V gene lookup returns CDR1 SGHDT and CDR2 YYEEEE. Written as DNA, the CDR3 is TGTGCCAGCAGCTTGGAGCGGAGGATTAACTATGGCTACACCTTC. Translation gives CASSLERRINYGYTF. The full variable domain, in which reference TRBV5-6 and TRBJ1-2 provide the parts outside the CDR3, is DAGVTQSPTHLIKTRGQQVTLRCSPKSGHDTVSWYQQALGQGPQFIFQYYEEEERQRGNFPDRFSGHQFPNYSSELNVNALLLGDSALYLCASSLERRINYGYTFGSGTRLTVV.